A selection of T cell receptor beta chains follows, all from one sample in a study of molecular identifiers for immune sequencing clone quantification. From the PCR reads, TCRdb called clonotypes with MiXCR, one entry per CDR3 protein. The data show under 100,000 distinct CDR3 sequences, 20% to 25% seen once. The sequenced sample was naive CD8+ T cells from blood, with Jurkat cell RNA spiked in. These receptor sequences come from a human donor in good health. Some libraries in this study had Jurkat cell RNA spiked in. The CDR3 runs from the conserved cysteine through the conserved F or W. D genes are given only for firm matches. Size values are once, few and many counts, or a class for expanded clones, and some rows have none.

j_gene | abundance | v_gene | d_gene | CDR3nt | CDR3aa
TRBJ2-3 | many | TRBV29-1 | NA | TGCAGCGTTGTAGGGACCACAGATACGCAGTATTTT | CSVVGTTDTQYF
TRBJ1-1 | many | TRBV12-5 | NA | TGTGCTAGTGGTTGGACAGTTGAAGCTTTCTTT | CASGWTVEAFF
TRBJ2-3 | many | TRBV7-9 | TRBD2 | TGTGCCAGCAGCTCCGAAGCGGGAGGGCCGGCAGATACGCAGTATTTT | CASSSEAGGPADTQYF
TRBJ2-2 | NA | TRBV7-8 | NA | TGTGCCAGCAGCCCGGGAGTTGGTCTGTACACCGGGGAGCTGTTTTTT | CASSPGVGLYTGELFF
TRBJ1-1 | many | TRBV27 | NA | TGTGCCAGCAGTTGGTCAACTCTGAACACTGAAGCTTTCTTT | CASSWSTLNTEAFF
TRBJ2-7 | NA | TRBV7-2 | TRBD1 | TGTGCCAGCAGCACCTACGGGACAGCCTACGAGCAGTACTTC | CASSTYGTAYEQYF
TRBJ1-1 | many | TRBV4-3 | TRBD1 | TGCGCCAGCAGCCAAGAAGACAGGGACGACACTGAAGCTTTCTTT | CASSQEDRDDTEAFF
TRBJ1-1 | many | TRBV6-2/TRBV6-3 | TRBD1 | TGTGCCAGCAGCCATGGACAGGTTGTAGGTTGGACTGAAGCTTTCTTT | CASSHGQVVGWTEAFF
TRBJ2-3 | many | TRBV18 | NA | TGTGCCAGCTCGAGACGGACAGAATTTGCCTACACAGATACGCAGTATTTT | CASSRRTEFAYTDTQYF
TRBJ1-1 | many | TRBV7-9 | NA | TGTGCCAGCAGCTCGAAGACAGGGAACACTGAAGCTTTCTTT | CASSSKTGNTEAFF
TRBJ1-1 | few | TRBV13 | NA | TGTGCCAGCAGCTCGCGCCGGGACCTGAACACTGAAGCTTTCTTT | CASSSRRDLNTEAFF
TRBJ1-4 | NA | TRBV15 | NA | TGTGCCACCAGCGCCGGGACGGCTAATGAAAAACTGTTTTTT | CATSAGTANEKLFF
TRBJ2-1 | many | TRBV20-1 | TRBD2 | TGCAGTGCTAGAGATATAGGACTAGCGGGAGTAACCTACAATGAGCAGTTCTTC | CSARDIGLAGVTYNEQFF
TRBJ2-3 | NA | TRBV11-2 | TRBD2 | TGTGCCAGCAGCTCCCCTAGCGGGAGCACAGATACGCAGTATTTT | CASSSPSGSTDTQYF
TRBJ1-3 | NA | TRBV7-6 | NA | TGTGCCAGCAGCCCGTCTTGGGGCACGGTACTTAGGGAGGCTGGAAACACCATATATTTT | CASSPSWGTVLREAGNTIYF
TRBJ2-7 | many | TRBV7-9 | TRBD1 | TGTGCCAGCAGCTCCCCGACAGGGCGGCACGAGCAGTACTTC | CASSSPTGRHEQYF
TRBJ1-5 | few | TRBV18 | NA | TGTGCCAGCTCACAAGAGGACAGCCCCGAAGGCAATCAGCCCCAGCATTTT | CASSQEDSPEGNQPQHF
TRBJ2-3 | NA | TRBV13 | TRBD1 | TGTGCCAGCAGCTTAGCCTTGGGACAGACCAGGTCAGATACGCAGTATTTT | CASSLALGQTRSDTQYF
TRBJ2-3 | few | TRBV19 | NA | TGTGCCAGTAGTCCGCGTTCTGGCGGGGTCCGCACAGATACGCAGTATTTT | CASSPRSGGVRTDTQYF
TRBJ2-7 | many | TRBV27 | TRBD1 | TGTGCCAGCAGTCCCGGGACAGCCAACGAGCAGTACTTC | CASSPGTANEQYF
TRBJ2-2 | NA | TRBV20-1 | TRBD2 | TGCAGTGCTAGAGCGCGTCCGGGGGGAAACACCGGGGAGCTGTTTTTT | CSARARPGGNTGELFF
TRBJ2-7 | many | TRBV6-1 | NA | TGTGCCAGCGGCTACGGGGTAATCTACGAGCAGTACTTC | CASGYGVIYEQYF
TRBJ2-5 | many | TRBV7-9 | NA | TGTGCCAGCAGCTTAAACCGGGGCCTTGCACAAGAGACCCAGTACTTC | CASSLNRGLAQETQYF
TRBJ2-1 | many | TRBV4-3 | TRBD2 | TGCGCCAGCAGCCAGAAAGCCGGGACTAGGACGGTAAATGAGCAGTTCTTC | CASSQKAGTRTVNEQFF
TRBJ1-5 | many | TRBV4-1 | NA | TGCGCCAGCAGCCATTTACAGGGAAATCAGCCCCAGCATTTT | CASSHLQGNQPQHF
TRBJ2-2 | few | TRBV5-1 | NA | TGCGCCAGCAGCTCTACACAACCCGGGGAGCTGTTTTTT | CASSSTQPGELFF
TRBJ1-2 | NA | TRBV12-3/TRBV12-4 | NA | TGTGCCAGCAGTTTGGGGCAGGGCACCTATGGCTACACCTTC | CASSLGQGTYGYTF
TRBJ2-3 | many | TRBV20-1 | NA | TGCAGTGCTAGGGACGTGGAATCTCCCACAGATACGCAGTATTTT | CSARDVESPTDTQYF
TRBJ2-5 | NA | TRBV7-3 | NA | TGTGCCAGCAGCTTAGGGGTGGGAGACCAAGAGACCCAGTACTTC | CASSLGVGDQETQYF
TRBJ2-5 | NA | TRBV7-9 | TRBD2 | TGTGCCAGCAGCTTGTCCAGCGGGAGGGCCGGTGAGACCCAGTACTTC | CASSLSSGRAGETQYF
TRBJ2-5 | few | TRBV27 | NA | TGTGCCAGCAGCCCGATGCTCCAAGAGACCCAGTACTTC | CASSPMLQETQYF
TRBJ2-3 | many | TRBV28 | NA | TGTGCCAGCAGCCTGCGACAATTCACAGATACGCAGTATTTT | CASSLRQFTDTQYF
TRBJ2-7 | few | TRBV15 | TRBD2 | TGTGCCACCAGCAGAGATCCCCCGGGACTAACCCCTTACGAGCAGTACTTC | CATSRDPPGLTPYEQYF
TRBJ1-4 | many | TRBV6-6 | NA | TGTGCCAGCAGTCCGGGACTTGTAGTTAATGAAAAACTGTTTTTT | CASSPGLVVNEKLFF
TRBJ1-5 | few | TRBV4-2 | NA | TGTGCCAGCAGCCAAGGACAGTATAGCAATCAGCCCCAGCATTTT | CASSQGQYSNQPQHF
TRBJ2-7 | NA | TRBV4-2 | NA | TGTGCCAGCAGCCTGATAAGCAGACAGGCCGAACCCTACGAGCAGTACTTC | CASSLISRQAEPYEQYF
TRBJ1-5 | many | TRBV20-1 | NA | TGCAGTGCTAGAGATCTGGCCGCTCCTGGGAGCAATCAGCCCCAGCATTTT | CSARDLAAPGSNQPQHF
TRBJ2-7 | many | TRBV14 | NA | TGTGCCAGCAGCCAAGATCTGACTGCCTACGAGCAGTACTTC | CASSQDLTAYEQYF
TRBJ2-3 | NA | TRBV27 | NA | TGTGCCAGCAGTTTCCCTACAGGAGACCCCTCCACAGATACGCAGTATTTT | CASSFPTGDPSTDTQYF
TRBJ2-5 | many | TRBV3-1 | NA | TGTGCCAGCAGCCCGGACTGGAGTAGCACGGAGACCCAGTACTTC | CASSPDWSSTETQYF
TRBJ2-1 | NA | TRBV2 | NA | TGTGCCAGCAACGGACAGCTTAGCAATGAGCAGTTCTTC | CASNGQLSNEQFF
TRBJ2-1 | NA | TRBV6-2/TRBV6-3 | TRBD2 | TGTGCCAGCAGTTACTTAGCGGGAGGTAACAATGAGCAGTTCTTC | CASSYLAGGNNEQFF
TRBJ2-1 | NA | TRBV11-2 | NA | TGTGCCAGCAGCTTACTGGGGCATGAGCAGTTCTTC | CASSLLGHEQFF
TRBJ2-3 | NA | TRBV7-3 | NA | TGTGCCAGCAGCTTAACGAGGGACGGGGGTGAATCAGATACGCAGTATTTT | CASSLTRDGGESDTQYF
TRBJ2-7 | many | TRBV29-1 | NA | TGCAGCACCGCCCTACAGGTCCCGGGCGAGCAGTACTTC | CSTALQVPGEQYF
TRBJ2-3 | many | TRBV9 | TRBD1 | TGTGCCAGCAGCGCAGCAGGGGGCTGGAGCACAGATACGCAGTATTTT | CASSAAGGWSTDTQYF
TRBJ2-5 | many | TRBV4-1 | TRBD2 | TGCGCCAGCAGCCTCCGGACTAGCGGCCCAGAGACCCAGTACTTC | CASSLRTSGPETQYF
TRBJ2-2 | few | TRBV6-6 | NA | TGTGCCAGCAGTTACTCTTTTGTAATCCCCGGGGAGCTGTTTTTT | CASSYSFVIPGELFF
TRBJ2-7 | NA | TRBV6-2/TRBV6-3 | NA | TGTGCCAGCAATTACTCGGTCCACGCGCAGTACTTC | CASNYSVHAQYF
TRBJ2-3 | few | TRBV10-3 | TRBD1 | TGTGCCACCGGGACAGCCAACACAGATACGCAGTATTTT | CATGTANTDTQYF
TRBJ2-7 | NA | TRBV6-2/TRBV6-3 | NA | TGTGCCAGCAGTTACGACGGGAACCAAGCCGACTACGAGCAGTACTTC | CASSYDGNQADYEQYF
TRBJ2-1 | many | TRBV30 | TRBD2 | TGTGCCTGGAGCCTACTAGCGTGGAATGAGCAGTTCTTC | CAWSLLAWNEQFF
TRBJ2-1 | few | TRBV28 | TRBD1 | TGTGCCAGCAGTCAACATCCAGGACAGGGCAATAATGAGCAGTTCTTC | CASSQHPGQGNNEQFF
TRBJ2-7 | few | TRBV19 | NA | TGTGCCAGTAGTTGGGGCAGGGCCGGCGAGCAGTACTTC | CASSWGRAGEQYF